This T cell receptor (beta chain) appears in the sequencing data of a study of T cells in Graves' hyperthyroidism and ophthalmopathy. Diagnoses were established using clinical symptoms, serum thyroxine and TRAb, thyroid ultrasound and orbital computed tomography. Worth noting for this clonotype: This likely comes from a read error, as the CDR3 has no conserved phenylalanine or tryptophan at its end.

The CDR3 extends over 12 amino acids. Germline CDR1 reads SGHRS; CDR2 reads YFSETQ. V shed 5 bases and J shed 0 bases, with 6 bases lying between them. Amplification targeted TCR beta CDR3 regions from RNA transcripts. HTBI primers were used for first-round RT-PCR of the TCR CDR3. TCRdb reprocessed the multiplex PCR reads with MiXCR, giving one entry per CDR3 protein. Among fewer than 750,000 distinct CDR3 sequences listed, around 45% were seen once. The sequence was collected from a woman between 18 and 29 years old with Graves' hyperthyroidism. Sequenced: peripheral blood or thyroid tissue (not recorded which). The chain joins TRBV5-1 to TRBJ2-7; D unclear. The CDR3 DNA reads as TGCGCCAGCAGTCTGAGCTCCTACGAGCAGTACCTC. This sequence encodes CASSLSSYEQYL.